These 26 T cell receptor beta chains were sequenced from one sample in a study of cytomegalovirus exposure and HLA in healthy donors. Primers: 60 Vbeta forward and 13 Jbeta reverse. Sequencing was performed with immunoSEQ multiplex PCR; in TCRdb, only in-frame clones are kept and a portion is missing. The repertoire holds about 130,000 clones, with 75% to 85% as singletons. Sequenced sample: PBMCs. All receptors come from a woman under 30 in good health and CMV-seropositive.

The chain couples TRBV5-1 to TRBJ2-7; D perhaps matches TRBD2 (6 bases). This CDR3 is 14 amino acids long. The V end was cut by 4 bases, the J end by 1 base, with 12 bases between. Germline-derived CDR1 and CDR2 are SGHRS and YFSETQ. The CDR3 protein is CASSPVRGSYEQYF. For the CDR3, the DNA is TGCGCCAGCAGCCCGGTGCGGGGATCCTACGAGCAGTACTTC.

The chain carries TRBV11-2 and TRBJ2-1; D not resolved. V was clipped by 5 bases and J by 9 bases, with 8 bases between them. CDR1 is SGHAT, CDR2 FQNNGV, per germline. This CDR3 has 11 residues. The CDR3 DNA follows: TGTGCCAGCAGCAAGGCAGGTGAGCAGTTCTTC. This translates into CASSKAGEQFF.

The V call is TRBV2, the J call TRBJ1-2, with TRBD1 as a possible D gene (5 bases). Trimming shortened V by 3 bases and J by 8 bases, and 10 bases separated the two germline ends. CDR1 and CDR2 from the germline V gene are SNHLY and FYNNEI. The CDR3 extends over 12 amino acids. In DNA, the CDR3 is TGTGCCAGCAGTGACCAGGGAGGCGGCTACACCTTC. This translates into CASSDQGGGYTF.

This sequence joins TRBV7-2 and TRBJ2-1; 11 nucleotides line up with TRBD2. Losses at the gene ends were 4 bases for V and 5 bases for J; bases not matched to a gene: 7. Germline values: CDR1 SGHTA, CDR2 FQGNSA. CDR3 size: 16 residues. CDR3 in amino acids: CASSSFSGGEDNEQFF. The CDR3 nucleotides read TGTGCCAGCAGCTCCTTTAGCGGGGGGGAGGACAATGAGCAGTTCTTC. The full variable domain, with the rest looked up from reference TRBV7-2 and TRBJ2-1, is GAGVSQSPSNKVTEKGKDVELRCDPISGHTALYWYRQSLGQGLEFLIYFQGNSAPDKSGLPSDRFSAERTGGSVSTLTIQRTQQEDSAVYLCASSSFSGGEDNEQFFGPGTRLTVL.

The chain employs TRBV10-2 and TRBJ2-7, with 9 bases aligning to TRBD2. This CDR3 is 14 amino acids long. The V gene end was trimmed by 4 bases and the J gene end by 0 bases; junction bases not matched to a gene: 1. Germline CDR1 reads WSHSY; CDR2 reads SAAADI. CDR3 in DNA: TGCGCCAGCAGTGGACTAGCGGACTCCTACGAGCAGTACTTC. Its translation is CASSGLADSYEQYF.

The genes are TRBV5-1 and TRBJ2-3; D not certain. Trimming took 4 bases from V and 6 from J, leaving 12 bases between them. Germline V lookup: CDR1 SGHRS, CDR2 YFSETQ. This CDR3 comprises 13 residues. The CDR3 sequence: CASSPEFGDTQYF. CDR3 nucleotides: TGCGCCAGCAGCCCGGAGTTTGGTGATACGCAGTATTTT.

V is TRBV11-2 and J is TRBJ2-7; 7 nucleotides line up with TRBD2. This CDR3 contains 15 residues. Per germline, CDR1 SGHAT and CDR2 FQNNGV. After removal of 6 bases from V and 3 bases from J, the junction contained 11 bases not matched to a gene. CDR3 in amino acids: CASSPGGSLDYEQYF. The CDR3, as DNA: TGTGCCAGCAGTCCGGGGGGATCTCTTGACTACGAGCAGTACTTC.

The gene calls are TRBV5-1 and TRBJ2-3; D is perhaps TRBD1 (7 bases). The CDR3 runs to 17 residues. V was clipped by 6 bases and J by 2 bases, with 22 bases between them. CDR1 is SGHRS, CDR2 YFSETQ, per germline. The CDR3, as DNA: TGCGCCAGCATAAGGAGGGGGCAAAGTAATCTCACAGATACGCAGTATTTT. Encoded protein: CASIRRGQSNLTDTQYF.

This chain connects TRBV10-3 to TRBJ2-3, with 12 nucleotides matching TRBD2. The germline V gene encodes CDR1 ENHRY and CDR2 SYGVKD. V was clipped by 6 bases and J by 2 bases; unmatched bases: 6. The CDR3 is 16 amino acids. DNA of the CDR3: TGTGCCATCAGCCTGGGACTAGCGGGCCTCACAGATACGCAGTATTTT. This sequence encodes CAISLGLAGLTDTQYF.

This clone has a handful of counts. CDR3 sequence: CSAMGRASYEQYF. In nucleotides, the CDR3 is TGCAGCGCAATGGGCAGGGCGAGCTACGAGCAGTACTTC. The rearrangement joins TRBV29-1 to TRBJ2-7; weak D call: TRBD1 (5 bases). Germline V CDR1 and CDR2: SQVTM, ANQGSEA. V lost 7 bases and J 3 bases, leaving 16 bases between the germline ends. The CDR3 sequence is 13 residues long.

This clone was picked up a small number of times. The J gene is TRBJ1-1, the V gene TRBV19; D unresolved. Germline V gene data show CDR1 as LNHDA and CDR2 as SQIVND (reference sequence). The CDR3 totals 12 residues. Trimming left V 5 bases short and J 1 base short, with 5 bases between. CDR3 in amino acids: CASSGSNTEAFF. The DNA of the CDR3 is TGTGCCAGTAGTGGCTCGAACACTGAAGCTTTCTTT. Together with reference TRBV19 and TRBJ1-1, the CDR3 gives the full variable domain: DGGITQSPKYLFRKEGQNVTLSCEQNLNHDAMYWYRQDPGQGLRLIYYSQIVNDFQKGDIAEGYSVSREKKESFPLTVTSAQKNPTAFYLCASSGSNTEAFFGQGTRLTVV.

The genes are TRBV5-4 and TRBJ1-2; the match to TRBD1 covers 9 bases. Germline V gene lookup returns CDR1 SGHNT and CDR2 YYREEE (reference sequence). The V segment lost 0 bases and the J segment 12 bases; nucleotides outside the gene matches: 12. The CDR3 consists of 15 residues. The CDR3 loop reads CASSLGTGTGIDDTF. In nucleotides, the CDR3 is TGTGCCAGCAGCTTGGGGACCGGGACAGGGATCGACGACACCTTC.

The gene calls are TRBV7-6 and TRBJ2-3; TRBD2 matches at 7 bases. CDR3 length: 15 amino acids. J gave up 4 bases and V 0 bases, and 4 bases lay outside the gene matches. Germline CDR1 SGHVS, CDR2 FNYEAQ. CDR3 nucleotide sequence: TGTGCCAGCAGCTTAGCGGGGGGGTACCCAGATACGCAGTATTTT. Translation gives CASSLAGGYPDTQYF.

The chain combines TRBV28 with TRBJ2-2, with D perhaps TRBD1 (7 bases). V was shortened by 2 bases and J by 4 bases, with 14 bases between the two germline ends. This CDR3 is 16 amino acids long. CDR1 is MDHEN, CDR2 SYDVKM, per germline. CDR3 protein: CASSLQGGSGTGELFF. Written as DNA, the CDR3 is TGTGCCAGCAGTTTACAGGGGGGTTCGGGCACCGGGGAGCTGTTTTTT.

The V gene is TRBV6-1, the J gene TRBJ1-1, with D hard to call. Germline V gene lookup returns CDR1 MNHNS and CDR2 SASEGT. V lost 2 bases and J lost 0, with 4 bases in between. The CDR3 is 13 amino acids. Here the CDR3 reads CASSERLNTEAFF. In DNA form, the CDR3 reads TGTGCCAGCAGTGAACGGTTGAACACTGAAGCTTTCTTT.

Notes on this clone: In the same sample, other DNA sequences code for this CDR3. The J gene is TRBJ2-7, the V gene TRBV27; D is perhaps TRBD1 (7 bases). Germline-derived CDR1 and CDR2 are MNHEY and SMNVEV (reference sequence). V was clipped by 3 bases and J by 2 bases, with 8 bases between them. CDR3 length: 13 residues. CDR3: CASSFRGAYEQYF. In nucleotides, the CDR3 is TGTGCCAGCAGTTTCAGGGGGGCCTACGAGCAGTACTTC.

The V call is TRBV11-2, the J call TRBJ2-3; no definite D call. CDR1 SGHAT and CDR2 FQNNGV come from the germline V gene. Trimming removed 1 base at V and 0 bases at J, with 5 bases between. The CDR3 totals 14 residues. The CDR3 loop is CASSLGQSTDTQYF. The CDR3 nucleotides are TGTGCCAGCAGCTTAGGGCAGAGCACAGATACGCAGTATTTT. The variable domain in full, with the rest retrieved from reference TRBV11-2 and TRBJ2-3, is EAGVAQSPRYKIIEKRQSVAFWCNPISGHATLYWYQQILGQGPKLLIQFQNNGVVDDSQLPKDRFSAERLKGVDSTLKIQPAKLEDSAVYLCASSLGQSTDTQYFGPGTRLTVL.

The chain combines TRBV6-1 with TRBJ2-7, with 8 bases that match TRBD1. Germline trimming cut 6 bases from V and 0 bases from J; bases unmatched to any gene: 7. The CDR3 is 15 residues long. Germline-derived CDR1 and CDR2 are MNHNS and SASEGT. The CDR3 protein is CASRMTGDSSYEQYF. CDR3 nucleotide sequence: TGTGCCAGCAGGATGACAGGGGACAGCTCCTACGAGCAGTACTTC.

The chain links TRBV12-5 to TRBJ1-5; 8 positions agree with TRBD1. The V gene end was trimmed by 3 bases and the J gene end by 1 base; junction bases not matched to a gene: 2. Germline assignment: CDR1 LGHNT and CDR2 FRNRAP. This CDR3 spans 15 amino acids. The CDR3 protein is CASGLQGVSNQPQHF. The CDR3 region has the DNA TGTGCTAGTGGTTTACAGGGGGTCAGCAATCAGCCCCAGCATTTT.

This clone was observed a few times. V is TRBV6-6 and J is TRBJ2-7, with a possible D match to TRBD2 (6 bases). The CDR3 totals 13 residues. Germline assignment: CDR1 MNHNY and CDR2 SVGAGI (reference sequence). Trimming left V 9 bases short and J 0 bases short, with 12 bases between. The CDR3 sequence is CASFRDFSYEQYF. The CDR3 DNA sequence: TGTGCCAGTTTTAGGGACTTCTCCTACGAGCAGTACTTC.

The chain employs TRBV11-3 and TRBJ2-5, with D perhaps TRBD1 (6 bases). V lost 4 bases, J lost 9 bases, and 12 bases lay in between. From germline, CDR1 is SGHNT and CDR2 YENEEA. The CDR3 sequence is 12 residues long. CDR3 in amino acids: CASSSLGGAQYF. The CDR3 DNA sequence: TGTGCCAGCAGCTCCTTAGGGGGAGCCCAGTACTTC.

The rearrangement joins TRBV7-2 to TRBJ2-7; D gene unclear. Per the germline V gene, CDR1 is SGHTA and CDR2 is FQGNSA. CDR3 length: 14 amino acids. Trimming removed 6 bases at V and 2 bases at J, with 14 bases between. Here the CDR3 reads CASSSTHSTYEQYF. The CDR3 DNA reads TGTGCCAGCAGTTCAACCCACAGCACCTACGAGCAGTACTTC.

This clone was seen only once. The V gene is TRBV12-2, the J gene TRBJ1-1; the tabulated D call, TRBD1, remains unverified against the DNA. TRBV12-2 is annotated as a pseudogene. CDR3 length: 14 amino acids. The CDR3 DNA reads as TGTGCAAGTCGTAAGACAGGGGTTTACACTGAAGCTTTCTTT. It translates to CASRKTGVYTEAFF.

The genes are TRBV9 and TRBJ2-3, with TRBD2 matching over 9 bases. The V gene end was trimmed by 4 bases and the J gene end by 4 bases; junction bases not matched to a gene: 7. Germline CDR1 and CDR2: SGDLS and YYNGEE. The CDR3 sequence is 15 residues long. The DNA of the CDR3 is TGTGCCAGCAGCACCGATCGACTAGCGGCAGATACGCAGTATTTT. Its protein is CASSTDRLAADTQYF.

The rearrangement uses TRBV10-3 and TRBJ1-1; the D is unclear. CDR1 and CDR2 from the germline V gene are ENHRY and SYGVKD. V was pared by 3 bases and J by 0 bases, with 8 bases between. The CDR3 has 14 amino acids. The CDR3 coding sequence is TGTGCCATCAGTGAAACGACTATGAACACTGAAGCTTTCTTT. It is translated as CAISETTMNTEAFF.

The chain combines TRBV18 with TRBJ2-5, with D possibly matching TRBD1 (5 bases). The CDR3 extends over 15 amino acids. V was pared by 1 base and J by 4 bases, with 13 bases between. Germline lookup yields CDR1 KGHSH and CDR2 LQKENI. CDR3 amino acids: CASSPLTIGAETQYF. The CDR3 bases are TGTGCCAGCTCACCACTCACGATTGGGGCAGAGACCCAGTACTTC. Full variable domain (rest looked up from reference TRBV18 and TRBJ2-5): NAGVMQNPRHLVRRRGQEARLRCSPMKGHSHVYWYRQLPEEGLKFMVYLQKENIIDESGMPKERFSAEFPKEGPSILRIQQVVRGDSAAYFCASSPLTIGAETQYFGPGTRLLVL.